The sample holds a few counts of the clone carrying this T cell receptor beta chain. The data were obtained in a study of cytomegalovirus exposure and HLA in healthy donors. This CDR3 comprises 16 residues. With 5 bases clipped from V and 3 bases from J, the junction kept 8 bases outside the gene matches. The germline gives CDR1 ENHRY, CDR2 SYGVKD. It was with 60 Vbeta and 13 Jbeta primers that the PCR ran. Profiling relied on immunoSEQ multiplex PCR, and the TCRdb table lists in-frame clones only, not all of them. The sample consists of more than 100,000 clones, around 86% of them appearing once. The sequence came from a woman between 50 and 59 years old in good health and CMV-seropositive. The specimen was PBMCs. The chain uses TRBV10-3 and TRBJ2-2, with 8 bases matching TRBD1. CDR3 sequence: CAISLQGAVHTGELFF. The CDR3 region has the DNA TGTGCCATCAGTCTTCAGGGGGCGGTACACACCGGGGAGCTGTTTTTT.